This T cell receptor beta chain was captured by sequencing in a study of cytomegalovirus exposure and HLA in healthy donors. Study-wide points: Sequencing artifact likely explains a cluster of highly shared sequence variants. Some TCR beta chains (164 of them) were listed as cytomegalovirus-associated.

The CDR3 totals 16 residues. The V and J ends lost 2 bases and 8 bases, in that order; junction bases with no gene match: 11. CDR1 SGHRS and CDR2 YFSETQ come from the germline V gene. The PCR made use of 60 Vbeta and 13 Jbeta primers. The table came from immunoSEQ multiplex PCR; TCRdb's copy has only in-frame clones and leaves some out. The table gives just over 200,000 clones; the top ten clones make up 1.1% of it. As regards this clone: Its antigen remains unidentified.

This TCR came from a girl aged 2 to 10 in good health and CMV-seropositive. The specimen sequenced was PBMCs. The chain has TRBV5-1 and TRBJ2-1, with 9 bases matching TRBD2. The CDR3 loop is CASSLRRLAGSDEQFF. CDR3 sequence (DNA): TGCGCCAGCAGCTTACGAAGGCTAGCGGGATCGGATGAGCAGTTCTTC.